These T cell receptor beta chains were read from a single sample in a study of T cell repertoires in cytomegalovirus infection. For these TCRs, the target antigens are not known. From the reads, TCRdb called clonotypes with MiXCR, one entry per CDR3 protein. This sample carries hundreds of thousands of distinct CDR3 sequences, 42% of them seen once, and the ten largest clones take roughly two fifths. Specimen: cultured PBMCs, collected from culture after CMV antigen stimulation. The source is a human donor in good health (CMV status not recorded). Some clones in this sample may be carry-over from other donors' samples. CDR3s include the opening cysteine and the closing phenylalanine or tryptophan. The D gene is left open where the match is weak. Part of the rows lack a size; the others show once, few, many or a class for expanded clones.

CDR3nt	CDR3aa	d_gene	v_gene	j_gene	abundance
TGTGCCAGCAGCAATAGAAGGGGGGAGGGACTCGATCAGCCCCAGCATTTT	CASSNRRGEGLDQPQHF	-	TRBV4-2	TRBJ1-5	-
TGTGCCAGCAGTACAACCCGGGACAGGGGAAATCAGCCCCAGCATTTT	CASSTTRDRGNQPQHF	TRBD1	TRBV7-9	TRBJ1-5	few
TGTGCCAGCAGCCCCTCGACGGGGAGCAATCAGCCCCAGCATTTT	CASSPSTGSNQPQHF	-	TRBV7-2	TRBJ1-5	few
TGTGCCAGCAGCTTAGGGGCCGATCTACCCTTTAGCTACACCTTC	CASSLGADLPFSYTF	-	TRBV7-2	TRBJ1-2	-
TGCGCCAGCAGCTGGACTAGCATCGGGGAGCTGTTTTTT	CASSWTSIGELFF	TRBD2	TRBV5-1	TRBJ2-2	few
TGTGCCAGCAGCCATAGCGGGACACGGGACACTGAGCAGTTCTTC	CASSHSGTRDTEQFF	TRBD2	TRBV14	TRBJ2-1	-
TGTGCCAGCAGTCCCGGGACTGGTCAGATGAACACCGGGGAGCTGTTTTTT	CASSPGTGQMNTGELFF	-	TRBV11-3	TRBJ2-2	-
TGCGCCAGCAGCCAAACCTCCCACAGGGGGGAGACCCAGTACTTC	CASSQTSHRGETQYF	TRBD1	TRBV4-1	TRBJ2-5	-
TGTGCCAGTCAGACCGGGACAGGGAACTCACCCCTCCACTTT	CASQTGTGNSPLHF	TRBD1	TRBV19	TRBJ1-6	-
TGCAGCGTCCTTGAAGAGGACAGGGATCGTTTGAGCGGCTACACCTTC	CSVLEEDRDRLSGYTF	TRBD1	TRBV29-1	TRBJ1-2	-
TGTGCTACAGGGGGGGCTTACAATGAGCAGTTCTTC	CATGGAYNEQFF	-	TRBV6-2/TRBV6-3	TRBJ2-1	-
TGTGCCAGTAGTATGGACAGGGGGCGAGGGGAGCTGTTTTTT	CASSMDRGRGELFF	TRBD1	TRBV19	TRBJ2-2	-
TGCAGTGCTAGAGATGGAGCGAGAGAGAACTTC	CSARDGARENF	-	TRBV20-1	TRBJ2-7	-
TGTGCCAGCAGCGTAGAGTCGGGAGGAGGTGAGACCCAGTACTTC	CASSVESGGGETQYF	TRBD2	TRBV9	TRBJ2-5	few
TGTGCCAGCAGCCTCTACAGCGACAATCAGCCCCAGCATTTT	CASSLYSDNQPQHF	-	TRBV7-2	TRBJ1-5	few